The rows below give T cell receptor beta chains drawn from one sample of a study of blood T cell repertoires in COVID-19. The repertoire was sequenced with immunoSEQ multiplex PCR; TCRdb's copy has only in-frame clones and lacks some. The sample consists of 110,000 or so clones, about 74% of them appearing once. The specimen was peripheral blood. These receptors originate from a human donor in a cohort sampled during active COVID-19. The CDR3 runs from the conserved cysteine through the conserved F or W. The D gene is left open where the match is weak. Where a row states a size, it is once, few, many or the class of an expanded clone; other rows omit it.

>TRBV2|NA|TRBJ1-1|NA
TGTGCCAGCAGAGCGGGCCCGGAAGCTTTCTTT
CASRAGPEAFF
>TRBV29-1|NA|TRBJ2-1|NA
TGCAGCATCAGGCAGGGAGGTTACAATGAGCAGTTCTTC
CSIRQGGYNEQFF
>TRBV6-5|NA|TRBJ2-7|NA
TGTGCCAGCACGGGGTACCTCCTATACGAGCAGTACTTC
CASTGYLLYEQYF
>TRBV3-1/TRBV3-2|TRBD1|TRBJ1-1|few
TGTGCCAGCAGCCTCGGGACAGGACTCTTCGGCACTGAAGCTTTCTTT
CASSLGTGLFGTEAFF
>TRBV2|NA|TRBJ1-4|medium-sized
TGTGCCAGAGGGGGACGCCAGGGTGAAAAACTGTTTTTT
CARGGRQGEKLFF
>TRBV5-6|NA|TRBJ1-5|NA
TGTGCCAGCAGCTTGGCGGCGGCAGACAGTCAGCCCCAGCATTTT
CASSLAAADSQPQHF
>TRBV9|TRBD1|TRBJ2-7|NA
TGTGCCAGCAGCACTGGACAGGGCGAGCAGTACTTC
CASSTGQGEQYF
>TRBV9|NA|TRBJ2-7|NA
TGTGCCAGCAGCGTAGATACAGGGTCGAGCGAGCAGTACTTC
CASSVDTGSSEQYF
>TRBV2|TRBD2|TRBJ2-7|NA
TGTGCCACCCTTGAGCGGGGCCCAGACTACGAGCAGTACTTC
CATLERGPDYEQYF
>TRBV4-1|NA|TRBJ2-7|once
TGCGCCAGCAGCCAAGCAGCAGGATCCTACGAGCAGTACTTC
CASSQAAGSYEQYF
>TRBV11-2|NA|TRBJ1-5|NA
TGTGCCAGACCGGGTATCAATCAGCCCCAGCATTTT
CARPGINQPQHF
>TRBV6-5|NA|TRBJ1-5|NA
TGTGCCAGCTCACTGAGGTCGGTCAATCAGCCCCAGCATTTT
CASSLRSVNQPQHF
>TRBV11-2|TRBD2|TRBJ2-7|NA
TGTGCCAGCAGCTCACTAGCGGACGAGCAGTACTTC
CASSSLADEQYF
>TRBV7-8|NA|TRBJ2-7|NA
TGTGCCAGCAGCTTAGGTCCCACTTCCTACGAGCAGTACTTC
CASSLGPTSYEQYF
>TRBV25-1|TRBD1|TRBJ1-2|few
TGTGCCAGCAGTGATCGACAGGGCTTCTATGGCTACACCTTC
CASSDRQGFYGYTF
>TRBV7-8|TRBD2|TRBJ2-6|NA
TGTGCCAGCGGCACTCCTAGCGGGGGGGCCAACGTCCTGACTTTC
CASGTPSGGANVLTF
>TRBV15|NA|TRBJ2-5|NA
TGTGCCACCAGCGGAGGGTGGAGCCAAGAGACCCAGTACTTC
CATSGGWSQETQYF
>TRBV11-3|TRBD2|TRBJ2-7|NA
TGTGCCAGCAGCTTCGGACGGAGGACTAGCGCGTCCTACGAGCAGTACTTC
CASSFGRRTSASYEQYF
>TRBV5-1|NA|TRBJ1-2|once
TGCGCCAGCAGCTTGGAGGCGGGCGGGGACGGCTACACCTTC
CASSLEAGGDGYTF
>TRBV5-1|TRBD1|TRBJ1-1|NA
TGCGCCAGCAGCTCGGACAGGGCGGTAGAAGCTTTCTTT
CASSSDRAVEAFF
>TRBV12-3/TRBV12-4|TRBD2|TRBJ2-5|once
TGTGCCAGCAGTCTTTACGGGGGGGAGACCCAGTACTTC
CASSLYGGETQYF
>TRBV4-1|TRBD2|TRBJ2-2|NA
TGCGCCAGCAGCCGAGAAGGAGTAGCGGGAGGGGTGGCCGGGGAGCTGTTTTTT
CASSREGVAGGVAGELFF
>TRBV7-9|TRBD1|TRBJ1-2|NA
TGTGCCAGCAGCTTAGTGGGACAGGGATACGGCTACACCTTC
CASSLVGQGYGYTF
>TRBV18|NA|TRBJ2-6|NA
TGTGCCAGCTTCGTAGGGGGATCTGGGGCCAACGTCCTGACTTTC
CASFVGGSGANVLTF
>TRBV24-1|TRBD1|TRBJ2-7|few
TGTGCCACCAGTGGCACCGGGACAGCCTCCTACGAGCAGTACTTC
CATSGTGTASYEQYF
>TRBV27|NA|TRBJ1-6|few
TGTGCGCGGGCCCCTCAAAAGGATTCACCCCTCCACTTT
CARAPQKDSPLHF
>TRBV9|TRBD1|TRBJ1-5|few
TGTGCCAGCAGCGAGGGGGACAGGGGAAATCAGCCCCAGCATTTT
CASSEGDRGNQPQHF
>TRBV7-2|TRBD2|TRBJ2-7|NA
TGTGCCAGCAGCTTAGGGACTAGCGGCCACTACGAGCAGTACTTC
CASSLGTSGHYEQYF
>TRBV5-4|TRBD2|TRBJ2-3|NA
TGTGCCATAGGGACTAGCGGGGGAGTCAGCACAGATACGCAGTATTTT
CAIGTSGGVSTDTQYF
>TRBV20-1|NA|TRBJ1-4|NA
TGCAGTGCTAGTCGACGGACAGACAATGAAAAACTGTTTTTT
CSASRRTDNEKLFF
>TRBV4-1|NA|TRBJ1-6|NA
TGCGCCAGCAGCCAAGGGTGGACACCAAATTCACCCCTCCACTTT
CASSQGWTPNSPLHF
>TRBV2|TRBD1|TRBJ1-2|NA
TGTGCCAGCAACTATGAGGGGGCTGGGAGTGGCTACACCTTC
CASNYEGAGSGYTF
>TRBV6-6|NA|TRBJ1-6|NA
TGTGCCAGCAGTTATGACAGCTCCTATAATTCACCCCTCCACTTT
CASSYDSSYNSPLHF
>TRBV11-2|TRBD2|TRBJ2-3|NA
TGTGCCAGCAGCTCACTAGCGGGGGCCACAGATACGCAGTATTTT
CASSSLAGATDTQYF
>TRBV11-3|NA|TRBJ2-7|once
TGTGCCAGCAGCTTAGCCGGGACAACCTACGAGCAGTACTTC
CASSLAGTTYEQYF
>TRBV7-2|TRBD1|TRBJ1-2|NA
TGTGCCAGCAGCTTACAGGGGGCGTGGGGCTACACCTTC
CASSLQGAWGYTF
>TRBV30|NA|TRBJ2-7|NA
TGTGCCTGGAGTCGTGGGAGTTTCTACGAGCAGTACTTC
CAWSRGSFYEQYF
>TRBV11-2|TRBD1|TRBJ2-1|NA
TGTGCCAGCAGCGAGGGGGCTTCGTACAATGAGCAGTTCTTC
CASSEGASYNEQFF
>TRBV30|NA|TRBJ1-1|once
TGTGCCTGGAGCGCGCTAGACACTGAAGCTTTCTTT
CAWSALDTEAFF
>TRBV5-5|NA|TRBJ2-1|NA
TGTGCCAGCAGACAGATACTAGAGTACAATGAGCAGTTCTTC
CASRQILEYNEQFF
>TRBV2|TRBD2|TRBJ2-7|NA
TGTGCCAGCATCGGTTTAGGACTAGCGGGGAGCGAGCAGTACTTC
CASIGLGLAGSEQYF
>TRBV29-1|NA|TRBJ1-4|NA
TGCAGCGTGGAGTGGCAGGGGCATAATGAAAAACTGTTTTTT
CSVEWQGHNEKLFF
>TRBV11-3|TRBD1|TRBJ2-7|NA
TGTGCCAGCAGCGTTTCCCGGGACAGGGACTACGAGCAGTACTTC
CASSVSRDRDYEQYF
>TRBV2|NA|TRBJ2-5|NA
TGTGCCAGCAGTGAGTTAGCGTTCCAAGAGACCCAGTACTTC
CASSELAFQETQYF